The 8 T cell receptor beta chains below all came from one sample that was sequenced in a study of blood T cell repertoires in COVID-19. Produced via immunoSEQ multiplex PCR; TCRdb's table is partial and in-frame only. The sample lists 150,000 or so clones; about 87% were seen once. What was sequenced was peripheral blood. The receptors shown here come from a human donor in a cohort sampled during active COVID-19.

In nucleotides, the CDR3 is TGTGCCACCCACCGGACAGGGCGGAATGAAAAACTGTTTTTT. Its protein product is CATHRTGRNEKLFF. This chain uses TRBV19 with TRBJ1-4; 8 bases line up with TRBD1. Trimming removed 10 bases from V and 5 bases from J; junction bases left unmatched: 9. Germline assignment: CDR1 LNHDA and CDR2 SQIVND (reference sequence). The CDR3 has 14 amino acids.

The rearrangement joins TRBV3-1 (or the pseudogene TRBV3-2) to TRBJ1-2; possibly TRBD1 for D (5 bases). The V gene lost 4 bases and the J gene lost 8 bases, with 20 bases spanning the gap. The CDR3 sequence is 15 residues long. Germline CDR1 is LGHDT and CDR2 is YNNKEL (reference sequence). The CDR3 sequence is CASSRTGAKVGGYTF. The CDR3 DNA is TGTGCCAGCAGCCGAACTGGGGCCAAGGTTGGAGGCTACACCTTC.

This clone was observed a handful of times. The chain combines TRBV7-8 with TRBJ2-1, with 7 bases identical to TRBD2. V trimming: 6 bases; J trimming: 7 bases; junction bases outside the gene matches: 9. This CDR3 region has 14 residues. Germline-derived CDR1 and CDR2 are SGHVS and FQNEAQ. The CDR3 spells CASSSTSALNEQFF. CDR3 nucleotides: TGTGCCAGCAGTAGTACTAGCGCCCTAAATGAGCAGTTCTTC.

This clone has more than one count but fewer than ten. V gene TRBV10-1 combines with J gene TRBJ2-7; D call uncertain. The germline V and J ends were trimmed by 8 bases and 0 bases, with 5 bases remaining between them. The CDR3 consists of 11 residues. Germline V gene sequence: CDR1 WNHNN, CDR2 SYGVQD (reference sequence). The CDR3 protein is CASPSSYEQYV. The CDR3 region has the DNA TGCGCCAGCCCGAGCTCCTACGAGCAGTACGTC.

The chain joins TRBV28 to TRBJ2-6, with D tentatively TRBD1 (5 bases). V was cut by 5 bases and J by 0 bases, with 20 bases left in between. Germline V CDR1 and CDR2: MDHEN, SYDVKM. The CDR3 runs 19 residues. This CDR3 reads CASSPPVVKGLSGANVLTF. CDR3 bases: TGTGCCAGCAGTCCGCCGGTGGTGAAGGGGCTCTCTGGGGCCAACGTCCTGACTTTC.

The V call is TRBV20-1, the J call TRBJ2-1, with 15 bases aligning to TRBD2. The CDR3 has 15 amino acids. V lost 3 bases, J lost 5 bases, and 2 bases stayed unmatched. CDR1 is DFQATT, CDR2 SNEGSKA, per germline (reference sequence). CDR3 protein: CSASGLAGGHNEQFF. The CDR3 DNA follows: TGCAGTGCTAGTGGACTAGCGGGAGGGCACAATGAGCAGTTCTTC.

The rearrangement joins TRBV7-7 to TRBJ2-3; weak D call: TRBD1 (6 bases). Germline V gene lookup returns CDR1 SSHAT and CDR2 FNYEAQ (reference sequence). This CDR3 contains 16 residues. Trimming removed 4 bases at V and 0 bases at J, with 14 bases between. CDR3: CASSSYRVVSTDTQYF. The CDR3 nucleotides are TGTGCCAGCAGCTCCTACAGGGTTGTAAGCACAGATACGCAGTATTTT.

This clone has a single count. The chain has TRBV15 and TRBJ1-2; the match to TRBD1 covers 8 bases. J was trimmed by 6 bases and V by 7 bases; bases with no gene match: 7. CDR1 is LNHNV, CDR2 YYDKDF, per germline (reference sequence). The CDR3 runs 13 residues. The CDR3 reads CATTIPGGDGYTF. CDR3 sequence (DNA): TGTGCCACCACCATCCCAGGGGGCGATGGCTACACCTTC.